The rows below give T cell receptor beta chains drawn from one sample of a study of OX40 agonist ivuxolimab in advanced cancers. Sequenced by immunoSEQ multiplex PCR; TCRdb stores in-frame clones only, minus some. The sample carries fewer than 85,000 clones, approximately 90% recorded once. The sequencing here drew on CD4+ or CD8+ T cells sorted from blood, taken in a trial of the OX40 agonist ivuxolimab. These receptors were obtained from an adult with an advanced solid tumor such as melanoma, head and neck, liver or kidney cancer. The CDR3 runs from the conserved cysteine through the conserved F or W. The D gene is left open where the match is weak.

j_call d_call v_call cdr3_aa
TRBJ1-1 TRBD1 TRBV5-1 CASRPRQGSGTEAFF
TRBJ2-3 TRBD1 TRBV9 CASSEQGISTDTQYF
TRBJ2-5 TRBD1 TRBV7-9 CASSSRDRGETQYF
TRBJ2-2 . TRBV27 CASSSGRNPGELFF
TRBJ2-7 . TRBV6-5 CASSGKGEQYF
TRBJ2-7 . TRBV11-2 CAGSLDYEQYF
TRBJ1-5 . TRBV2 CASSGAGASNQPQHF
TRBJ2-3 TRBD2 TRBV10-3 CATLAGSGSTDTQYF
TRBJ2-2 . TRBV20-1 CSALGTLLFF
TRBJ2-7 . TRBV5-1 CASRPGLPLYEQYF
TRBJ1-2 . TRBV7-9 CASSLSVSEGYTF
TRBJ2-7 . TRBV6-1 CASSEDAFWEQYF
TRBJ2-1 TRBD2 TRBV7-8 CASSLNGLLAGDNEQFF
TRBJ1-1 . TRBV7-6 CASSPGGTEAFF
TRBJ2-7 TRBD1 TRBV9 CASSVGTGANYSYEQYF
TRBJ1-1 . TRBV18 CASSPPQGGETEAFF
TRBJ1-1 TRBD1 TRBV4-1 CASSQPGQGNTEAFF
TRBJ1-1 TRBD1 TRBV27 CASSDRGGAVEAFF
TRBJ2-3 . TRBV4-1 CASSQSVTNTQYF
TRBJ2-1 . TRBV20-1 CSARWITEQFF
TRBJ2-6 . TRBV6-1 CASTGGANVLTF
TRBJ1-2 TRBD1 TRBV27 CASSIGTGRNGYTF
TRBJ2-2 TRBD1 TRBV15 CATSIDRGTGELFF
TRBJ2-7 . TRBV13 CASSPGRSSYEQYF
TRBJ1-5 . TRBV9 CASSEDVSNQPQHF
TRBJ2-1 TRBD2 TRBV19 CASSPRLAPSYNEQFF
TRBJ2-7 . TRBV2 CASQRSPYEQYF
TRBJ2-7 TRBD1 TRBV27 CASSTGAADRVAYEQYF
TRBJ2-5 . TRBV19 CASSIGGPLWAQYF
TRBJ2-7 TRBD2 TRBV13 CASSWVTSGAAYEQYF
TRBJ2-3 . TRBV2 CASSDQTGLPDTQYF
TRBJ2-4 . TRBV28 CASSFVRVTNIQYF
TRBJ1-2 TRBD1 TRBV6-1 CASGDRGRYGYTF
TRBJ2-7 TRBD1 TRBV28 CASSVRQGRFEQYF
TRBJ2-1 TRBD2 TRBV19 CASSIGLAVYNEQFF
TRBJ2-1 . TRBV9 CASSGVGASYNEQFF
TRBJ2-7 . TRBV13 CASSTGRYEQYF
TRBJ1-5 . TRBV15 CATSRDRGYNQPQHF
TRBJ2-5 . TRBV27 CASSLSSAGRTQYF
TRBJ2-7 . TRBV7-6 CASSLEDSYEQYF
TRBJ2-7 . TRBV13 CASSGVVEDEQYF
TRBJ2-7 . TRBV29-1 CSAEGRAYEQYF
TRBJ2-7 . TRBV5-1 CASSLAISYEQYF
TRBJ2-1 . TRBV9 CASSASEDYNEQFF
TRBJ2-3 TRBD2 TRBV27 CATRGTGGGTDTQYF
TRBJ1-2 TRBD1 TRBV7-9 CASSLGGTENYYGYTF
TRBJ2-7 . TRBV19 CASSIGVEQYF
TRBJ2-7 TRBD2 TRBV28 CASSKGLAGVAYEQYF
TRBJ1-5 . TRBV4-2 CASSQDSSPSNQPQHF
TRBJ2-7 . TRBV2 CATQYEQYF
TRBJ2-7 . TRBV14 CASSQRNRDGTYEQYF
TRBJ2-7 . TRBV6-1 CASSEAPARVSTYEQYF
TRBJ1-3 . TRBV27 CASSLRGAGNTIYF
TRBJ2-7 TRBD2 TRBV27 CASSYGGVAGYEQYF
TRBJ2-1 TRBD2 TRBV25-1 CASSGDARTSGRAVEQFF